The 9 T cell receptor beta chains in this list originate from one sample, sequenced in a study of CD8 T cells in ankylosing spondylitis. TCRdb analysed the 5' RACE reads with MiXCR anew, one entry per CDR3 protein. The repertoire holds 250,000 to 350,000 distinct CDR3 sequences, with around 20% as singletons. Sequencing input: blood, either unsorted or a sorted T cell fraction (not recorded which). These receptors were taken from a male donor with ankylosing spondylitis or in good health (not recorded which).

The chain is built from TRBV29-1 and TRBJ2-1; possible D gene TRBD1, 6 bases. CDR1 is SQVTM and CDR2 is ANQGSEA in the germline V gene. V shed 4 bases and J shed 2 bases, with 12 bases lying between them. The CDR3 contains 14 residues. Here the CDR3 DNA reads TGCAGCGTTGGTGGGACAACTACCTACAATGAGCAGTTCTTC. It specifies CSVGGTTTYNEQFF.

This clonotype was counted between two and nine times. The junction departs from the called germline gene at one end, perhaps through a read error. V and J are TRBV9 and TRBJ2-3, with 9 bases aligning to TRBD2. The germline gives CDR1 SGDLS, CDR2 YYNGEE. CDR3 size: 14 residues. In nucleotides, the CDR3 is TGTGCCAGCAGTGTAGCGGGAGCGGGTGTCGGGCAGTATTTT. This translates into CASSVAGAGVGQYF.

This clonotype was detected a few times. The CDR3 loop is CASSLGSGLGTDTQYF. The DNA of the CDR3 is TGTGCCAGCAGCTTGGGATCGGGACTAGGTACAGATACGCAGTATTTT. This chain links TRBV5-5 with TRBJ2-3; 8 positions match TRBD2. There are 16 residues in the CDR3. J gave up 3 bases and V 0 bases, and 6 bases lay outside the gene matches. CDR1 is SGHKS and CDR2 is YYEKEE in the germline V gene (reference sequence).

As for this clonotype: Possible read error: a much larger clone is one base away. The chain combines TRBV20-1 with TRBJ1-2; TRBD1 matches at 7 bases. V trimming: 8 bases; J trimming: 4 bases; junction bases outside the gene matches: 10. The CDR3 extends over 13 amino acids. CDR1 DFQATT and CDR2 SNEGSKA come from the germline V gene (reference sequence). Here the CDR3 DNA reads TGCAGTACATCTCCAGGGGGTGCCTATGGCTACACCTTC. It encodes CSTSPGGAYGYTF.

The table lists this clonotype with a few counts. The chain is built from TRBV30 and TRBJ1-5; D not certain. Germline CDR1 and CDR2: GTSNPN and SVGIG (reference sequence). This CDR3 has 15 residues. V lost 3 bases, J lost 1 base, and 13 bases lay in between. The CDR3 loop is CAWSDVLGSNQPQHF. CDR3 DNA sequence: TGTGCCTGGAGCGACGTGTTGGGGAGCAATCAGCCCCAGCATTTT.

The chain has TRBV5-6 and TRBJ2-5; D is unclear. The V end was cut by 0 bases, the J end by 2 bases, with 11 bases between. The germline CDR1 and CDR2 sequences are SGHDT and YYEEEE. The CDR3 has 15 amino acids. CDR3 sequence reads: CASSLAGRYQETQYF. For the CDR3, the DNA is TGTGCCAGCAGCTTGGCCGGCAGGTATCAAGAGACCCAGTACTTC.

V usage is TRBV28 and J usage is TRBJ2-3; D not certain. CDR1 and CDR2 (germline): MDHEN, SYDVKM. The length of the CDR3 is 14 residues. The V and J ends lost 5 bases and 3 bases respectively, with 12 bases between them. For the CDR3, the DNA is TGTGCCAGCAGTACTTTTGGGTCGACAGATACGCAGTATTTT. It is translated as CASSTFGSTDTQYF. The entire variable domain, with the rest obtained from reference TRBV28 and TRBJ2-3, is as follows: DVKVTQSSRYLVKRTGEKVFLECVQDMDHENMFWYRQDPGLGLRLIYFSYDVKMKEKGDIPEGYSVSREKKERFSLILESASTNQTSMYLCASSTFGSTDTQYFGPGTRLTVL.

A note on this clonotype: The junction and the germline gene differ at one end; a read error may be behind it. V is TRBV5-1 and J is TRBJ1-6, with TRBD1 matching over 8 bases. Germline V gene data show CDR1 as SGHRS and CDR2 as YFSETQ. This CDR3 has 16 amino acids. CDR3 in amino acids: CTSSFGQGQYNSPLHF. The CDR3 DNA reads as TGCACCAGCAGCTTCGGACAGGGACAGTATAATTCACCCCTCCACTTT.

The chain joins TRBV5-1 to TRBJ1-1; D unclear. The V end lost 4 bases, the J end lost 6 bases, and 13 bases lay between the germline ends. This CDR3 comprises 13 residues. CDR1 and CDR2 from the germline V gene are SGHRS and YFSETQ. The DNA of the CDR3 is TGCGCCAGCAGCCGGGGAGGCCCCCCTGAAGCTTTCTTT. This sequence encodes CASSRGGPPEAFF. Together with reference TRBV5-1 and TRBJ1-1, the CDR3 gives the full variable domain: KAGVTQTPRYLIKTRGQQVTLSCSPISGHRSVSWYQQTPGQGLQFLFEYFSETQRNKGNFPGRFSGRQFSNSRSEMNVSTLELGDSALYLCASSRGGPPEAFFGQGTRLTVV.